This TCR beta chain originates from a study of T cells in Graves' hyperthyroidism and ophthalmopathy. Study-wide results and caveats: From stable hyperthyroidism, ophthalmopathy was set apart by a 13 V-J model.

This clonotype was picked up one time. The antigen is not known. The CDR3 runs 13 residues. Trimming removed 4 bases from V and 7 bases from J, with 16 bases in between. Per germline, CDR1 SQVTM and CDR2 ANQGSEA. No progression to ophthalmopathy during 18 months of follow-up defined stable disease. Uncontrolled infections, other autoimmune diseases, pregnancy or lactation led to exclusion of patients. Orbital computed tomography and thyroid ultrasound, together with serum TRAb and thyroxine and clinical symptoms, were used for diagnoses. Researchers took RNA transcripts and amplified the TCR beta CDR3 regions from them. Initially, a first-round RT-PCR of the TCR CDR3 employed the HTBI primer set. TCRdb itself ran the multiplex PCR reads through MiXCR, one entry per CDR3 protein. The profile shows around 340,000 distinct CDR3 sequences, about 14% of them singletons.

The sequence was obtained from a woman aged 25 to 39 with Graves' hyperthyroidism. The V gene is TRBV29-1, the J gene TRBJ1-1; D is uncertain. Input material: blood. The CDR3 loop is CSVGARQSGEAFF. CDR3 coding DNA: TGCAGCGTTGGGGCTCGCCAGTCTGGTGAAGCTTTCTTT. The full variable domain, rest sourced from reference TRBV29-1 and TRBJ1-1, is SAVISQKPSRDICQRGTSLTIQCQVDSQVTMMFWYRQQPGQSLTLIATANQGSEATYESGFVIDKFPISRPNLTFSTLTVSNMSPEDSSIYLCSVGARQSGEAFFGQGTRLTVV.